The 30 T cell receptor beta chains reported below all come from one sample, sequenced in a study of T cells in localized non-small cell lung cancer. The table came from immunoSEQ multiplex PCR; TCRdb's copy has only in-frame clones and leaves some out. The sample has about 30,000 clones, 70% to 90% seen once. The material sequenced was peripheral blood, taken before any cancer treatment. The receptors come from a woman aged 40 to 75 with stage I lung adenocarcinoma.

The rearrangement uses TRBV27 and TRBJ2-3; 8 positions match TRBD1. This CDR3 has 13 residues. V lost 3 bases to trimming and J lost 4 bases; unmatched junction nucleotides: 0. Germline V gene sequence: CDR1 MNHEY, CDR2 SMNVEV (reference sequence). The CDR3 spells CASSLTGADTQYF. CDR3 sequence (DNA): TGTGCCAGCAGTTTGACAGGGGCAGATACGCAGTATTTT.

This clone showed up just a few times. Written as DNA, the CDR3 is TGTGCCACCAGCAGACCTTCAGGGGGCTCCTACGAGCAGTACTTC. Its translation is CATSRPSGGSYEQYF. The chain carries TRBV15 and TRBJ2-7; 7 nucleotides match TRBD1. The CDR3 runs to 15 residues. The J segment lost 0 bases and the V segment lost 2 bases, leaving 4 bases of the junction unmatched. The V gene's germline CDR1 is LNHNV and CDR2 YYDKDF (reference sequence). The complete variable domain, with remaining parts taken from reference TRBV15 and TRBJ2-7, reads DAMVIQNPRYQVTQFGKPVTLSCSQTLNHNVMYWYQQKSSQAPKLLFHYYDKDFNNEADTPDNFQSRRPNTSFCFLDIRSPGLGDTAMYLCATSRPSGGSYEQYFGPGTRLTVT.

This rearrangement joins TRBV28 to TRBJ1-1; D is undetermined. The ends were cut back, 6 bases at V and 4 bases at J, with 12 bases in the middle. This CDR3 region has 13 residues. The germline V gene encodes CDR1 MDHEN and CDR2 SYDVKM. This CDR3 is CASRLLLGTEAFF. The CDR3 DNA sequence: TGTGCCAGCAGGCTCTTATTGGGCACTGAAGCTTTCTTT.

This chain joins TRBV4-2 and TRBJ2-3; D possibly corresponds to TRBD2 (5 bases). Germline CDR1 LGHNA, CDR2 YNFKEQ. V lost 1 base and J 0 bases, leaving 11 bases between the germline ends. This CDR3 is 16 amino acids long. The CDR3 nucleotides are TGTGCCAGCAGCCAAGGCGGACTCTTTAGCACAGATACGCAGTATTTT. Encoded protein: CASSQGGLFSTDTQYF.

V gene TRBV5-1 combines with J gene TRBJ1-2, with D possibly TRBD1 on 6 matching bases. Trimming stripped 2 bases from V and 3 bases from J, with 17 bases between. The germline V gene encodes CDR1 SGHRS and CDR2 YFSETQ. The CDR3 sequence is 16 residues long. This CDR3 reads CASSFTTGIGDYGYTF. DNA of the CDR3: TGCGCCAGCAGCTTTACAACAGGGATCGGGGACTATGGCTACACCTTC.

The CDR3 sequence is CASSLEGRDNQPQHF. The CDR3 DNA follows: TGTGCCAGCAGTTTAGAGGGAAGGGACAATCAGCCCCAGCATTTT. This chain connects TRBV27 to TRBJ1-5, with D unresolved. CDR1 and CDR2 (germline): MNHEY, SMNVEV (reference sequence). The CDR3 has 15 amino acids. The V end was cut by 2 bases, the J end by 3 bases, with 11 bases between.

The genes are TRBV18 and TRBJ2-1; a possible D gene is TRBD2 (6 bases). Germline CDR1 and CDR2: KGHSH and LQKENI. The CDR3 contains 15 residues. V gave up 3 bases and J gave up 5 bases, with 14 bases separating them. The CDR3 loop reads CASSPPSSGDNEQFF. As DNA, the CDR3 is TGTGCCAGCTCACCCCCATCGTCGGGGGACAATGAGCAGTTCTTC.

To note about this clone: The junction and the germline gene differ at one end; a read error may be behind it. The chain uses TRBV7-7 and TRBJ2-1; 9 nucleotides agree with TRBD1. Germline assignment: CDR1 SSHAT and CDR2 FNYEAQ (reference sequence). The CDR3 has 15 residues. This CDR3 reads CASSLSPGQGNEQFF. The DNA for the CDR3 is TGTGCTAGCAGCTTATCCCCGGGACAGGGCAATGAGCAGTTCTTC.

V is TRBV14 and J is TRBJ2-5; D possibly corresponds to TRBD2 (5 bases). The V end was cut by 0 bases, the J end by 4 bases, with 12 bases between. CDR1 is SGHDN and CDR2 is FVKESK in the germline V gene. The CDR3 sequence is 15 residues long. As DNA, the CDR3 is TGTGCCAGCAGCCAAGAAAGTTTGAGCGGAGAGACCCAGTACTTC. Translated, it gives CASSQESLSGETQYF.

This clone has only a few counts. This chain connects TRBV7-6 to TRBJ1-3, with 7 positions matching TRBD1. V dropped 5 bases and J dropped 1; count of bases not matched to a gene: 8. Germline V CDR1 and CDR2: SGHVS, FNYEAQ. The CDR3 spans 16 residues. The CDR3, as DNA: TGTGCCAGCAGCCCCTGGACAGGCGGTTCTGGAAACACCATATATTTT. Translating it yields CASSPWTGGSGNTIYF.

This chain connects TRBV7-8 to TRBJ1-1; possibly TRBD1 for D (6 bases). CDR1 SGHVS and CDR2 FQNEAQ come from the germline V gene. The germline V and J ends were trimmed by 1 base and 1 base, with 13 bases remaining between them. CDR3 size: 16 residues. CDR3: CASSLGGGRRNTEAFF. CDR3 DNA: TGTGCCAGCAGCTTAGGCGGGGGGCGAAGGAACACTGAAGCTTTCTTT.

This chain uses TRBV9 with TRBJ1-3, with TRBD1 matching over 7 bases. This CDR3 is built from 15 residues. With 1 base clipped from V and 2 bases from J, the junction kept 3 bases outside the gene matches. The V gene's germline CDR1 is SGDLS and CDR2 YYNGEE. The CDR3 protein is CASSVTQGAGNTIYF. CDR3 DNA sequence: TGTGCCAGCAGCGTAACCCAGGGGGCTGGAAACACCATATATTTT.

The CDR3, as DNA: TGTGCCAGCAGAGGGACGGAAGCTAACTATGGCTACACCTTC. It translates to CASRGTEANYGYTF. The rearrangement uses TRBV6-5 and TRBJ1-2; D possibly corresponds to TRBD1 (5 bases). CDR3 size: 14 residues. The ends were cut back, 6 bases at V and 0 bases at J, with 11 bases in the middle. Germline V gene sequence: CDR1 MNHEY, CDR2 SVGAGI.

This sequence joins TRBV4-1 and TRBJ1-2, with 8 bases lining up with TRBD1. The J segment lost 4 bases and the V segment lost 0 bases, leaving 4 bases of the junction unmatched. This CDR3 has 15 residues. Germline V gives CDR1 MGHRA, CDR2 YSYEKL. The CDR3 bases are TGCGCCAGCAGCCAAGAAGACAGGGGAGGCTATGGCTACACCTTC. This encodes CASSQEDRGGYGYTF.

The genes are TRBV11-2 and TRBJ2-2; no clear D. CDR1 SGHAT and CDR2 FQNNGV come from the germline V gene. This CDR3 comprises 11 residues. The germline V and J ends were trimmed by 6 bases and 7 bases, with 6 bases remaining between them. The CDR3 reads CASSLYGELFF. Written as DNA, the CDR3 is TGTGCCAGCAGTTTGTACGGGGAGCTGTTTTTT.

The J gene is TRBJ2-3, the V gene TRBV7-2; D is undetermined. The V end was cut by 1 base, the J end by 4 bases, with 12 bases between. The germline CDR1 and CDR2 sequences are SGHTA and FQGNSA. The CDR3 runs to 15 residues. This CDR3 is CASSLGGLRADTQYF. CDR3 nucleotide sequence: TGTGCCAGCAGCTTAGGTGGCCTCCGGGCAGATACGCAGTATTTT.

As to this clone: At the DNA level, this CDR3 is encoded by other sequences in the same sample as well. The J gene is TRBJ2-7, the V gene TRBV7-9; D tentatively fits TRBD1 or TRBD2 (6 bases each). The V gene's germline CDR1 is SEHNR and CDR2 FQNEAQ (reference sequence). The CDR3 consists of 13 residues. Trimming took off 5 bases at V and 2 bases at J, with 10 bases between the two ends. CDR3 protein: CASSPRGPYEQYF. CDR3 bases: TGTGCCAGCAGCCCACGGGGGCCCTACGAGCAGTACTTC.

V and J are TRBV2 and TRBJ2-7; no reliable D call. Germline V gene data show CDR1 as SNHLY and CDR2 as FYNNEI. Trimming removed 9 bases at V and 4 bases at J, with 7 bases between. This CDR3 has 10 residues. CDR3 amino acids: CARNDYEQYF. The CDR3 bases are TGTGCCAGGAATGATTACGAGCAGTACTTC.

The chain uses TRBV27 and TRBJ2-7, with TRBD1 matching 7 bases. V was clipped by 6 bases and J by 0 bases; unmatched bases: 8. CDR1 and CDR2 from the germline V gene are MNHEY and SMNVEV (reference sequence). This CDR3 region has 15 residues. CDR3 loop: CASRPGTDPSYEQYF. CDR3 DNA: TGTGCCAGCAGGCCCGGGACAGACCCCTCCTACGAGCAGTACTTC.

The genes are TRBV11-2 and TRBJ2-1; D is unresolved. Germline CDR1 SGHAT, CDR2 FQNNGV. V was shortened by 1 base and J by 4 bases, with 14 bases between the two germline ends. This CDR3 is built from 16 residues. This CDR3 reads CASSLVTAKIYNEQFF. Written as DNA, the CDR3 is TGTGCCAGCAGCTTAGTGACCGCCAAAATATACAATGAGCAGTTCTTC.

This chain uses TRBV5-4 with TRBJ2-5, with D possibly matching TRBD1 (5 bases). CDR3 length equals 17 residues. Trimming removed 1 base from V and 4 bases from J, with 20 bases in between. Looked up from germline, CDR1 is SGHNT and CDR2 is YYREEE (reference sequence). The CDR3 DNA reads TGTGCCAGCAGCTTGAGTCTCTTGCAGGGAAGGCGAGAGACCCAGTACTTC. Residues: CASSLSLLQGRRETQYF.

This chain links TRBV2 with TRBJ2-6; 9 bases agree with TRBD1. Per germline, CDR1 SNHLY and CDR2 FYNNEI. The CDR3 extends over 18 amino acids. The J segment lost 0 bases and the V segment lost 2 bases, leaving 5 bases of the junction unmatched. CDR3 in amino acids: CASSELGTGLSGANVLTF. The CDR3, as DNA: TGTGCCAGCAGTGAACTTGGGACAGGGCTCTCTGGGGCCAACGTCCTGACTTTC.

V is TRBV7-9 and J is TRBJ2-5; D call uncertain. CDR3 size: 11 residues. Germline lookup yields CDR1 SEHNR and CDR2 FQNEAQ (reference sequence). The ends were cut back, 5 bases at V and 2 bases at J, with 3 bases in the middle. The DNA of the CDR3 is TGTGCCAGCAGCCAACAAGAGACCCAGTACTTC. Its protein is CASSQQETQYF. Filled out from reference TRBV7-9 and TRBJ2-5, the complete variable domain reads DTGVSQNPRHKITKRGQNVTFRCDPISEHNRLYWYRQTLGQGPEFLTYFQNEAQLEKSRLLSDRFSAERPKGSFSTLEIQRTEQGDSAMYLCASSQQETQYFGPGTRLLVL.

This chain joins TRBV6-5 and TRBJ2-3; TRBD2 agrees at 7 bases. The CDR3 extends over 16 amino acids. Germline V gene lookup returns CDR1 MNHEY and CDR2 SVGAGI. V trimming: 0 bases; J trimming: 4 bases; junction bases outside the gene matches: 7. This CDR3 reads CASSYSSGGVSDTQYF. For the CDR3, the DNA is TGTGCCAGCAGTTACTCGTCGGGGGGTGTTTCAGATACGCAGTATTTT.

The J gene is TRBJ1-2, the V gene TRBV6-1; no clear D gene. The V end was cut by 0 bases, the J end by 4 bases, with 9 bases between. The germline gives CDR1 MNHNS, CDR2 SASEGT. This CDR3 has 14 amino acids. CDR3 sequence reads: CASSEAFTAYGYTF. In DNA form, the CDR3 reads TGTGCCAGCAGTGAAGCGTTCACAGCCTATGGCTACACCTTC.

The chain has TRBV18 and TRBJ2-5, with no clear D. The CDR3 spans 16 residues. V shed 2 bases and J shed 0 bases, with 13 bases lying between them. Germline V lookup: CDR1 KGHSH, CDR2 LQKENI. Written as DNA, the CDR3 is TGTGCCAGCTCACCAATCGGCTTACCAAACCAAGAGACCCAGTACTTC. Translating it yields CASSPIGLPNQETQYF. Full variable domain (rest looked up from reference TRBV18 and TRBJ2-5): NAGVMQNPRHLVRRRGQEARLRCSPMKGHSHVYWYRQLPEEGLKFMVYLQKENIIDESGMPKERFSAEFPKEGPSILRIQQVVRGDSAAYFCASSPIGLPNQETQYFGPGTRLLVL.

The rearrangement uses TRBV4-3 and TRBJ1-2, with 11 positions matching TRBD1. J was trimmed by 6 bases and V by 5 bases; bases with no gene match: 2. The CDR3 extends over 13 amino acids. Per the germline V gene, CDR1 is LGHNA and CDR2 is YSLEER. As DNA, the CDR3 is TGCGCCAGCAGCTGGACAGGGGGCGATGGCTACACCTTC. Its protein product is CASSWTGGDGYTF.

V gene TRBV6-6 combines with J gene TRBJ2-7; a possible D gene is TRBD1 (5 bases). CDR1 MNHNY and CDR2 SVGAGI come from the germline V gene (reference sequence). The CDR3 loop spans 13 amino acids. Trimming removed 4 bases at V and 2 bases at J, with 9 bases between. CDR3 loop: CASSFQGPYEQYF. The CDR3 nucleotides read TGTGCCAGCAGTTTCCAGGGCCCCTACGAGCAGTACTTC.

The chain uses TRBV27 and TRBJ1-2; D call uncertain. The CDR3 is 13 amino acids. CDR1 is MNHEY, CDR2 SMNVEV, per germline (reference sequence). V lost 0 bases, J lost 4 bases, and 6 bases lay in between. The CDR3 DNA follows: TGTGCCAGCAGTTTATCTGAAGCCTATGGCTACACCTTC. This gives the protein CASSLSEAYGYTF.

This clone was recorded only once. This chain joins TRBV27 and TRBJ2-6; TRBD1 is a possible D gene (6 bases). The CDR3 contains 20 residues. From germline, CDR1 is MNHEY and CDR2 SMNVEV (reference sequence). Trimming cost V 2 bases and J 2 bases, with 22 bases left between them. The DNA for the CDR3 is TGTGCCAGCAGTTTAAGAGGGCCCTACAGGGCTAGGACTGGGGCCAACGTCCTGACTTTC. This sequence encodes CASSLRGPYRARTGANVLTF.